The 24 T cell receptor beta chains below all came from one sample that was sequenced in a study of CD4 and CD8 cells across lung adenocarcinoma regions listed by TCRdb under 2018. The method was PCR. TCRdb shows the sequencer as HiSeq X Ten. TCRdb's own reprocessing of the public reads used fastp at Q25 and MiXCR and kept productive beta chains. Every distinct CDR3 protein forms one entry, paired with its most common genes and DNA. The table for this sample lists roughly 25,000 distinct CDR3 sequences; about 50% of them were counted only once. The ten largest account for less than 60% of the sample. Sequencing was carried out using CD8+ T cells from the center of a lung tumor. The sample's cell subset or site label, decoded: tumor center region. The source is a male donor with lung adenocarcinoma. The CD4 and CD8 labels of this study may be unreliable.

To note about this clonotype: The junction differs from germline at one of its ends, possibly a read error. The chain joins TRBV7-2 to TRBJ2-3; D uncertain. The CDR3 is made up of 15 amino acids. Germline values: CDR1 SGHTA, CDR2 FQGNSA. CDR3 sequence: CASGLVLGYTDTQYF. The CDR3 DNA reads TGTGCCAGCGGCTTGGTGCTGGGATACACAGATACGCAGTATTTT.

This clonotype was counted many times. The chain recombines TRBV5-1 with TRBJ2-5; 9 nucleotides align to TRBD2. The CDR3 covers 16 residues. Germline loops: CDR1 SGHRS, CDR2 YFSETQ. J gave up 5 bases and V 5 bases, and 13 bases lay outside the gene matches. The chain's CDR3 is CASSRIAGVKRETQYF. CDR3 DNA: TGCGCCAGCAGTAGGATAGCGGGAGTCAAGAGGGAGACCCAGTACTTC.

This clonotype was seen ten or more times. The chain links TRBV7-2 to TRBJ2-3, with TRBD2 matching over 8 bases. The V and J ends lost 4 bases and 2 bases, in that order; junction bases with no gene match: 5. The CDR3 has 15 amino acids. Germline values: CDR1 SGHTA, CDR2 FQGNSA. The CDR3 spells CASSSSAGVTDTQYF. DNA of the CDR3: TGTGCCAGCAGCTCATCAGCGGGAGTCACAGATACGCAGTATTTT.

Comments on this clonotype: One end of the junction is discordant with germline, which a read error may explain. J is TRBJ2-3 and V is TRBV4-1; D remains ambiguous. This CDR3 has 17 amino acids. The germline V gene encodes CDR1 MGHRA and CDR2 YSYEKL. CDR3 nucleotide sequence: TGCGCCAGCAGCCGAGTCACGGCGCTGTGGGCCACAAATACGCAGTATTTC. Encoded protein: CASSRVTALWATNTQYF.

The V gene is TRBV11-3, the J gene TRBJ2-3; 7 nucleotides line up with TRBD2. The CDR3 covers 16 residues. Germline values: CDR1 SGHNT, CDR2 YENEEA. The V and J ends lost 2 bases and 0 bases, in that order; junction bases with no gene match: 5. Here the CDR3 reads CASSLRSGVSTDTQYF. The CDR3 region has the DNA TGTGCCAGCAGCTTAAGGAGCGGGGTTAGCACAGATACGCAGTATTTT.

This clonotype was seen repeatedly, ten times or more. The genes are TRBV6-4 and TRBJ2-1, with 12 bases that match TRBD2. Germline V gene lookup returns CDR1 MRHNA and CDR2 SNTAGT. This CDR3 is 15 amino acids long. The trim removed 3 bases at V and 9 bases at J, leaving 6 bases unmatched. CDR3 sequence reads: CASSERLAGGGEQFF. CDR3 sequence (DNA): TGTGCCAGCAGTGAGAGGCTAGCGGGAGGGGGTGAGCAGTTCTTC.

Regarding this clonotype: The junction departs from the called germline gene at one end, perhaps through a read error. This chain connects TRBV27 to TRBJ2-5, with TRBD2 as a possible D gene (6 bases). Germline V gives CDR1 MNHEY, CDR2 SMNVEV (reference sequence). The CDR3 has 14 amino acids. Written as DNA, the CDR3 is TGTGCGGGGAGTGGGCGCGGGGACCAAGATACCCAGTACTTT. Its translation: CAGSGRGDQDTQYF.

The CDR3 sequence is CASSPRGSGANVLTF. As DNA, the CDR3 is TGTGCCAGCAGTCCCAGGGGTTCTGGGGCCAACGTCCTGACTTTC. J is TRBJ2-6 and V is TRBV27; a possible D gene is TRBD1 (6 bases). The CDR3 contains 15 residues. Germline CDR1 reads MNHEY; CDR2 reads SMNVEV (reference sequence). Trimming stripped 5 bases from V and 1 base from J, with 9 bases between.

The genes are TRBV6-1 and TRBJ2-1; possibly TRBD2 for D (5 bases). The tail of the sequence fits TRBJ2-5 better, so the J call may be wrong. CDR1 is MNHNS and CDR2 is SASEGT in the germline V gene. This CDR3 is 15 amino acids long. This chain's CDR3 is CASSVSKAGEGTQYF. In DNA, the CDR3 is TGTGCCAGCAGTGTCTCTAAGGCGGGCGAGGGGACCCAGTACTTC.

The count of this clonotype is one. CDR3 residues: CASRGGGGGGGVDTGELFF. The CDR3 DNA reads as TGTGCCAGCAGGGGGGGGGGGGGGGGGGGGGGGGTCGACACCGGGGAGCTGTTTTTT. The chain combines TRBV6-1 with TRBJ2-2, with 7 bases matching TRBD2. V trimming: 6 bases; J trimming: 3 bases; junction bases outside the gene matches: 19. The V gene's germline CDR1 is MNHNS and CDR2 SASEGT. The CDR3 is 19 residues long.

This clonotype ranks as medium-sized. The gene calls are TRBV25-1 and TRBJ2-5, with TRBD1 matching over 8 bases. The J call is uncertain, as TRBJ2-7 better fits the DNA end. The germline V gene encodes CDR1 MGHDK and CDR2 SYGVNS. The CDR3 is made up of 14 amino acids. CDR3 DNA sequence: TGTGCCAGCAGTCTCGAACAGGGGGCCTACGAGCAGTACTTC. Its protein product is CASSLEQGAYEQYF.

This clonotype showed up just a few times. The chain employs TRBV12-3 or TRBV12-4 and TRBJ2-3, with a possible D match to TRBD1 (7 bases). This CDR3 has 16 residues. The V end lost 2 bases, the J end lost 4 bases, and 16 bases lay between the germline ends. The CDR3, as DNA: TGTGCCAGCAGTTTACGGAGGGGGCTGGAATCAGATACGCAGTATTTT. Its translation: CASSLRRGLESDTQYF.

Many counts were recorded for this clonotype. DNA for the CDR3: TGTGCCAGCAGTGAAGAGGGGAGGTGGACTGGAAACACCATATATTTT. It translates to CASSEEGRWTGNTIYF. The gene calls are TRBV6-1 and TRBJ1-3; D is possibly TRBD1 (5 bases). The CDR3 totals 16 residues. V dropped 1 base and J dropped 2 bases, with 12 bases sitting between them. The V gene's germline CDR1 is MNHNS and CDR2 SASEGT.

This clonotype was picked up a small number of times. The chain links TRBV11-3 to TRBJ2-5; 7 bases are a match to TRBD1. The CDR3 has 16 residues. Germline V CDR1 and CDR2: SGHNT, YENEEA. V lost 5 bases to trimming and J lost 1 base; unmatched junction nucleotides: 10. The CDR3 sequence is CASSPYRQGAQETQYF. The CDR3 DNA sequence: TGTGCCAGCAGCCCTTATAGACAGGGAGCCCAAGAGACCCAGTACTTC.

The chain joins TRBV6-1 to TRBJ2-2; D gene unclear. This CDR3 is built from 15 residues. Germline CDR1 MNHNS, CDR2 SASEGT. Trimming shortened V by 6 bases and J by 16 bases, and 27 bases separated the two germline ends. The DNA for the CDR3 is TGTGCCAGCAGCGGACGGCCGGATGGCACAGAGGCGCAGTTTTTT. Translating it yields CASSGRPDGTEAQFF.

This clonotype was counted a few times. Germline and junction disagree at one end, which may indicate a read error. The chain is built from TRBV6-1 and TRBJ2-3; D may be TRBD1 or TRBD2 (5 bases each). The closer fit of TRBJ2-7 to the DNA end suggests the J call may be wrong. The CDR3 has 16 residues. CDR1 and CDR2 from the germline V gene are MNHNS and SASEGT. In DNA form, the CDR3 reads TGTGCCAGCAGGGAAGCCGGGGCAGGTGTCGGGGATACGCAGTACTTC. Protein product: CASREAGAGVGDTQYF.

This clonotype is labeled as large. The chain couples TRBV6-5 to TRBJ2-3, with D unresolved. Trimming took off 0 bases at V and 3 bases at J, with 13 bases between the two ends. Germline values: CDR1 MNHEY, CDR2 SVGAGI. The CDR3 is 16 amino acids. CDR3 sequence (DNA): TGTGCCAGCAGTTACTCTGGGCGCCTAGGGACAGATACGCAGTATTTT. Its translation: CASSYSGRLGTDTQYF.

For the CDR3, the DNA is TGTGCGGGCAGTGGGAGCGGTGACCAAGATACGCAGTACTTC. This translates into CAGSGSGDQDTQYF. The chain has TRBV25-1 and TRBJ2-3; possible D gene TRBD2, 5 bases. The DNA end is a closer match to TRBJ2-7, so the J assignment may be wrong. This CDR3 has 14 amino acids. Germline assignment: CDR1 MGHDK and CDR2 SYGVNS.

This chain links TRBV12-3 or TRBV12-4 with TRBJ2-5, with D perhaps matching TRBD1 (5 bases). The J call is doubtful: the DNA matches TRBJ2-7 better. The CDR3 loop spans 14 amino acids. CDR3 in amino acids: CASSFESGSYEQYF. DNA for the CDR3: TGTGCCAGCAGTTTTGAGTCAGGGTCCTACGAGCAGTACTTC.

A remark on this clonotype: At one end, the junction sequence differs from germline, possibly due to a read error. This chain joins TRBV10-3 and TRBJ2-3; the match to TRBD2 covers 11 bases. In germline, CDR1 is ENHRY, CDR2 SYGVKD. The length of the CDR3 is 19 residues. CDR3 residues: CAISVPLTTSGRAMDTQYF. The CDR3 region has the DNA TGTGCCATCAGTGTACCCCTGACCACTAGCGGGAGAGCCATGGATACGCAGTATTTC.

This chain uses TRBV6-1 with TRBJ1-1; perhaps TRBD1 as D (5 bases). Trimming cost V 6 bases and J 6 bases, with 14 bases left between them. In germline, CDR1 is MNHNS, CDR2 SASEGT. The CDR3 has 13 amino acids. CDR3 residues: CASSTNGGAEAFF. The CDR3 region has the DNA TGTGCCAGCAGCACTAATGGGGGGGCTGAAGCTTTCTTT.

As to this clonotype: The germline gene is not matched at one end of the junction; a read error may be the cause. The J gene is TRBJ2-3, the V gene TRBV24-1; tentative D call: TRBD1 (6 bases). This CDR3 is 15 amino acids long. Per the germline V gene, CDR1 is KGHDR and CDR2 is SFDVKD. Here the CDR3 DNA reads TGTGCCACCAGTGCGGGGCTGGGGGCCACAAATACGCAGTATTTC. Encoded protein: CATSAGLGATNTQYF.

The CDR3 reads CASSFNTDDLRVPSTDTQYF. The CDR3 DNA is TGTGCCAGCAGCTTTAATACAGATGACTTGAGGGTCCCTAGCACAGATACGCAGTATTTT. V and J are TRBV7-2 and TRBJ2-3, with a possible D match to TRBD2 (5 bases). This CDR3 is built from 20 residues. CDR1 and CDR2 from the germline V gene are SGHTA and FQGNSA. The V gene lost 3 bases and the J gene lost 0 bases, with 25 bases spanning the gap. Full variable domain (rest looked up from reference TRBV7-2 and TRBJ2-3): GAGVSQSPSNKVTEKGKDVELRCDPISGHTALYWYRQSLGQGLEFLIYFQGNSAPDKSGLPSDRFSAERTGGSVSTLTIQRTQQEDSAVYLCASSFNTDDLRVPSTDTQYFGPGTRLTVL.

V gene TRBV6-5 combines with J gene TRBJ2-2; 8 positions agree with TRBD2. Germline lookup yields CDR1 MNHEY and CDR2 SVGAGI. V lost 2 bases to trimming and J lost 11 bases; unmatched junction nucleotides: 7. This CDR3 is 14 amino acids long. CDR3 DNA sequence: TGTGCCAGCAGTTACGGGACTAGGATATTTGAGCTGTTTTTT. Its protein product is CASSYGTRIFELFF.